A selection of T cell receptor beta chains follows, all from one sample in a study of response to subunit inactivated influenza vaccine. TCRdb re-derived calls from the RT-PCR reads in MiXCR, one entry per CDR3 protein. The data show 610,000 or so distinct CDR3 sequences, with around 13% seen just once and more than 9.5% held by the top ten. Sequenced material: PBMCs from blood, taken less than 13 days after vaccination. These receptors were obtained from a man aged 50-60 years who received an inactivated influenza vaccine. CDR3s include the opening cysteine and the closing phenylalanine or tryptophan. Each record gives: J gene, clone size, D gene, V gene, CDR3 DNA, CDR3 protein. The D gene is left open where the match is weak. A row's size may be missing; if present it is once, few, many or a size class.

TRBJ2-1,many,TRBD2,TRBV10-3,TGTGCCATCAGTGAGTCCGCGGGAGTTGCTTACAATGAGCAGTTCTTC,CAISESAGVAYNEQFF
TRBJ1-2,-,-,TRBV5-6,TGTGCCAGCAGCCCCGCCGCCGAGGCAGGGGTAATGGGAGGCTACACCTTC,CASSPAAEAGVMGGYTF
TRBJ1-2,few,-,TRBV20-1,TGCAGTGCAGCACTCCAGGGAACCTACACCTTC,CSAALQGTYTF
TRBJ1-2,few,-,TRBV18,TGTGCCAGCTCACCAAGTAGGGATGGCTACACCTTC,CASSPSRDGYTF
TRBJ1-1,-,-,TRBV5-1,TGCGCCAGCAGCCTGGGGGAAGCCCTGATGAACACTGAAGCTTTCTTT,CASSLGEALMNTEAFF
TRBJ2-2,few,-,TRBV27,TGTGCCAGCAGTTTAGAGGGCCCCGTCACCGGGGAGCTGTTTTTT,CASSLEGPVTGELFF
TRBJ1-3,few,-,TRBV7-9,TGTGCCAGCAGCCACCGGACGGGATTCTCTGGAAACACCATATATTTT,CASSHRTGFSGNTIYF
TRBJ1-1,-,-,TRBV11-2,TGTGCCAGCCAGACAGGACCTAACACTGAAGCTTTCTTT,CASQTGPNTEAFF
TRBJ1-4,-,-,TRBV6-5,TGTGCCAGCAGTTACTCTGCGGGGCCACTGTTTTTT,CASSYSAGPLFF
TRBJ1-1,many,-,TRBV5-1,TGCGCCAGCAGCTTGTTGGGGGCGGGGAACACTGAAGCTTTCTTT,CASSLLGAGNTEAFF
TRBJ2-2,many,-,TRBV4-1,TGCGCCAGCAGCCAAGATCACCCCACCGGGGAGCTGTTTTTT,CASSQDHPTGELFF
TRBJ2-7,-,-,TRBV27,TGTGCCAGCAGGCAACCCTACGAGCAGTACTTC,CASRQPYEQYF
TRBJ1-1,few,-,TRBV18,TGTGCCAGCTCCCTAACCTCGACGACGGTGAACACTGAAGCTTTCTTT,CASSLTSTTVNTEAFF
TRBJ2-2,few,-,TRBV10-3,TGTGCCATCAGTGAGTTGGGCGGGGAGACCGGGGAGCTGTTTTTT,CAISELGGETGELFF
TRBJ2-5,few,-,TRBV12-3/TRBV12-4,TGTGCCAGCAGTGTCAAGGGGTTTTCTGGGACCCAGTACTTC,CASSVKGFSGTQYF
TRBJ2-7,-,-,TRBV15,TGTGCCACCAGCACAATTGAGGGGGGGCCCCCCTACGAGCAGTACTTC,CATSTIEGGPPYEQYF
TRBJ2-1,-,TRBD2,TRBV11-2,TGTGCCAGCAGCTCGATTCTAGCGGGGGGGTTTAATGAGCAGTTCTTC,CASSSILAGGFNEQFF
TRBJ1-6,-,-,TRBV5-1,TGCGCCAGCAGCTTGCATGAAGCCTATAATTCACCCCTCCACTTT,CASSLHEAYNSPLHF
TRBJ2-2,many,-,TRBV10-3,TGTGCCGCCGGTCTTGGGACTGTCGGGGAGCTGTTTTTT,CAAGLGTVGELFF
TRBJ1-3,-,-,TRBV2,TGTGCCAGCAGAGGCGGAGGGTTGTCTGGAAACACCATATATTTT,CASRGGGLSGNTIYF
TRBJ2-1,few,TRBD2,TRBV20-1,TGCAGTGCTAGAGATAGCTCGGGAGGGGGGTACAATGAGCAGTTCTTC,CSARDSSGGGYNEQFF
TRBJ2-1,-,TRBD1,TRBV4-2,TGTGCCAGCAGCCAAGAAGGGGGCGATAAGCAGTTCTTC,CASSQEGGDKQFF
TRBJ1-3,-,-,TRBV15,TGTGCCACCAGCAGAGGGGAGGGCCCGAGAAACACCATATATTTT,CATSRGEGPRNTIYF
TRBJ2-5,few,TRBD1,TRBV29-1,TGCAGCGTAGGAGGACAGGGCGAGACCCAGTACTTC,CSVGGQGETQYF
TRBJ1-2,many,-,TRBV28,TGTGCCAGCCTAGGACGAAATGGCTACACCTTC,CASLGRNGYTF
TRBJ2-2,-,TRBD2,TRBV7-2,TGTGCCAGCAGCTACACCCTAGCGGAAGCGAACACCGGGGAGCTGTTTTTT,CASSYTLAEANTGELFF
TRBJ2-7,-,TRBD2,TRBV20-1,TGCAGTGCTAGACGAGGCGGGAGGGTCAACGAGCAGTACTTC,CSARRGGRVNEQYF
TRBJ1-2,-,-,TRBV5-1,TGCGCCAGCAGCTTGGAACAGTCCGGGTATGGCTACACCTTC,CASSLEQSGYGYTF
TRBJ1-2,-,-,TRBV12-3/TRBV12-4,TGTGCCAGCAGTTTATTCCGGCAGGGGAATGGCTACACCTTC,CASSLFRQGNGYTF
TRBJ1-6,-,TRBD1,TRBV6-5,TGTGCCAGCAGTTACTCGGACAGGGGAGATTCACCCCTCCACTTT,CASSYSDRGDSPLHF
TRBJ2-7,-,TRBD1,TRBV4-3,TGCGCCAGCAGCCAGAGCCGGACAGGGACCTACGAGCAGTACTTC,CASSQSRTGTYEQYF
TRBJ1-4,many,-,TRBV20-1,TGCAGTGCTAGACAGACAGGAGACAATGAAAAACTGTTTTTT,CSARQTGDNEKLFF
TRBJ2-1,many,-,TRBV12-3/TRBV12-4,TGTGCCAGCACCTCCAGGGGGGCCGACTCCTACAATGAGCAGTTCTTC,CASTSRGADSYNEQFF
TRBJ2-5,many,-,TRBV14,TGTGCCAGCAGCCAAAGGCCCGGGACCACTTATGAGACCCAGTACTTC,CASSQRPGTTYETQYF
TRBJ1-6,many,-,TRBV9,TGTGCCAGCAGCGTAGACAGGGTAGATTCACCCCTCCACTTT,CASSVDRVDSPLHF
TRBJ2-7,-,TRBD2,TRBV12-3/TRBV12-4,TGTGCCAGCAGTCCAACTTGGGAGGGGTCCAGGCAGTACTTC,CASSPTWEGSRQYF
TRBJ2-5,few,-,TRBV12-3/TRBV12-4,TGTGCCAGCAGTGGGGAGGTATCAGGGGGTGAGACCCAGTACTTC,CASSGEVSGGETQYF
TRBJ2-3,-,TRBD1,TRBV10-3,TGTGCCATCAGTGAGTCCAGGGGGCCCTTTTCTAGCACAGATACGCAGTATTTT,CAISESRGPFSSTDTQYF
TRBJ1-4,once,-,TRBV6-5,TGTGCCAGCAGTTACGGTCAGGGAACTAATGAAAAACTGTTTTTT,CASSYGQGTNEKLFF
TRBJ2-7,few,-,TRBV6-2/TRBV6-3,TGTGCCAGCAACCGCGGTAAGGCAGCTTACGAGCAGTACTTC,CASNRGKAAYEQYF
TRBJ2-1,-,TRBD2,TRBV7-2,TGTGCCAGCAGCTCTCCCTCGGGAGGGAGGCGATACAATGAGCAGTTCTTC,CASSSPSGGRRYNEQFF